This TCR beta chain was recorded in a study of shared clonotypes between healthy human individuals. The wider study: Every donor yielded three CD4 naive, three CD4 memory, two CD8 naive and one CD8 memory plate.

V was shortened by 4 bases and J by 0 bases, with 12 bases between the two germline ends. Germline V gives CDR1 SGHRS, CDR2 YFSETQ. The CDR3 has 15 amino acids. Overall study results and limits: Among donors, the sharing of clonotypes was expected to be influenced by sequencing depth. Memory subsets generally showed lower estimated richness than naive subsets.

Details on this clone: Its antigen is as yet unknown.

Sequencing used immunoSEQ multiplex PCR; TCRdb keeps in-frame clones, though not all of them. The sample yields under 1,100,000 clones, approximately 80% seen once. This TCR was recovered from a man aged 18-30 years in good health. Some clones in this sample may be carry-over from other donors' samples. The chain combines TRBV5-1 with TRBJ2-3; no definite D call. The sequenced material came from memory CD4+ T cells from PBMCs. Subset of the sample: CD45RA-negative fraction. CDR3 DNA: TGCGCCAGCAGCGCCGGGCCGTCTAGCACAGATACGCAGTATTTT. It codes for CASSAGPSSTDTQYF.